These T cell receptor beta chains were read from a single sample in a study of blood T cell repertoires in COVID-19. Here immunoSEQ multiplex PCR was the method, and the copy in TCRdb shows in-frame clones only, minus some. The table lists approximately 70,000 clones, about 91% of them singletons, with under 15% in the top ten. The sequenced sample consisted of peripheral blood. All receptors come from a human donor with active COVID-19. The donor label of this sample is uncertain. Each CDR3 is given with its conserved first and last residue. A D gene is named only where the DNA matches it firmly.

J gene: TRBJ1-5
D gene: TRBD1
V gene: TRBV19
CDR3 protein: CASSMDRDRNQPQHF
CDR3 DNA: TGTGCCAGTAGCATGGACCGGGACAGAAATCAGCCCCAGCATTTT

J gene: TRBJ2-7
D gene: NA
V gene: TRBV5-1
CDR3 protein: CASSLGAGHSYEQYF
CDR3 DNA: TGCGCCAGCAGCTTGGGTGCAGGGCATTCCTACGAGCAGTACTTC

J gene: TRBJ2-5
D gene: NA
V gene: TRBV6-5
CDR3 protein: CASTQGTPRETQYF
CDR3 DNA: TGTGCCAGCACTCAAGGGACTCCCCGGGAGACCCAGTACTTC

J gene: TRBJ2-7
D gene: TRBD2
V gene: TRBV28
CDR3 protein: CASSPWGSGVAYEQYF
CDR3 DNA: TGTGCCAGCAGTCCCTGGGGGAGCGGGGTTGCCTACGAGCAGTACTTC

J gene: TRBJ2-4
D gene: TRBD2
V gene: TRBV28
CDR3 protein: CASSYPSGRYNAKNIQYF
CDR3 DNA: TGTGCCAGCAGTTATCCTAGCGGGAGATATAATGCCAAAAACATTCAGTACTTC

J gene: TRBJ1-4
D gene: NA
V gene: TRBV27
CDR3 protein: CASRGSGGHVKLFF
CDR3 DNA: TGTGCCAGCAGAGGTTCAGGAGGGCATGTAAAACTGTTTTTT

J gene: TRBJ1-5
D gene: NA
V gene: TRBV7-2
CDR3 protein: CASSMGHRTSNQPQHF
CDR3 DNA: TGTGCCAGCAGCATGGGACACAGAACTAGCAATCAGCCCCAGCATTTT

J gene: TRBJ2-2
D gene: NA
V gene: TRBV7-9
CDR3 protein: CASSIRQANTGELFF
CDR3 DNA: TGTGCCAGCAGCATACGACAGGCGAACACCGGGGAGCTGTTTTTT

J gene: TRBJ2-5
D gene: TRBD1
V gene: TRBV9
CDR3 protein: CASSVGGTGGFQETQYF
CDR3 DNA: TGTGCCAGCAGCGTAGGTGGGACAGGGGGATTCCAAGAGACCCAGTACTTC

J gene: TRBJ1-6
D gene: NA
V gene: TRBV28
CDR3 protein: CASSSQAAYSPLHF
CDR3 DNA: TGTGCCAGCAGTTCCCAGGCCGCTTATTCACCCCTCCACTTT